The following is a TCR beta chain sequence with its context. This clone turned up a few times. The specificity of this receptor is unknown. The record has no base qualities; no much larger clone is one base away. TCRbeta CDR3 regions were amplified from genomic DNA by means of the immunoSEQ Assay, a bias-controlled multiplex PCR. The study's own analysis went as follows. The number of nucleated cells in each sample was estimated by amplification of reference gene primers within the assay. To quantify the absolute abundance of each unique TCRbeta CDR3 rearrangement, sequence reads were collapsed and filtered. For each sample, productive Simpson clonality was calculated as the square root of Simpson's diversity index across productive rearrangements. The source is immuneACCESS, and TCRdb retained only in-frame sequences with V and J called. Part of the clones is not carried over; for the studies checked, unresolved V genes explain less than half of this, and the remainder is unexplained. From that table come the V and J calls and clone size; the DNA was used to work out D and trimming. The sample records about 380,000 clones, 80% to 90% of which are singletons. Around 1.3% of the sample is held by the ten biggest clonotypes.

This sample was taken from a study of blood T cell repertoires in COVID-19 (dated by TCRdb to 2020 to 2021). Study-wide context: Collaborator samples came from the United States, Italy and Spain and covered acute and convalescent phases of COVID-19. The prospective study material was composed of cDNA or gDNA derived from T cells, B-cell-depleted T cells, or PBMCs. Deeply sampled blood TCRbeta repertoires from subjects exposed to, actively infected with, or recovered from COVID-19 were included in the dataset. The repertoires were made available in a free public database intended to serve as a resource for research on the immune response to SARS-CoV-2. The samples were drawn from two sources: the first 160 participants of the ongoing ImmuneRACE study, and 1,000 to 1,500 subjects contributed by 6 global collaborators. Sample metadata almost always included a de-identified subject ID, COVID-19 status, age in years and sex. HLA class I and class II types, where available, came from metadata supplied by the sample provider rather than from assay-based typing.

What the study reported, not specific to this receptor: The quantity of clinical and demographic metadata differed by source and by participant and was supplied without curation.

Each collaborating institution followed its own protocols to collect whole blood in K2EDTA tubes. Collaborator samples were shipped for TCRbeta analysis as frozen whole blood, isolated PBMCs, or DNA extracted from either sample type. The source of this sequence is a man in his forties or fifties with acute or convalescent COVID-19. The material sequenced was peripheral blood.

The DNA is as follows: TGTGCCAGCAGCGAAACGACAGGGATTAATGAAAAACTGTTTTTT. Translated, this is CASSETTGINEKLFF. Here the chain combines TRBV7-9 and TRBJ1-4, with 7 bases matching TRBD1. According to the germline V gene (reference sequence), CDR1 reads SEHNR and CDR2 reads FQNEAQ. Counted from cysteine to phenylalanine, this CDR3 has 15 amino acids. Only the CDR3 portion is preserved as DNA: 45 bases, with reading frame beginning at the first base. The germline V end is reduced by 5 bases and the J end by 4 bases; junction bases left unmatched: 7.